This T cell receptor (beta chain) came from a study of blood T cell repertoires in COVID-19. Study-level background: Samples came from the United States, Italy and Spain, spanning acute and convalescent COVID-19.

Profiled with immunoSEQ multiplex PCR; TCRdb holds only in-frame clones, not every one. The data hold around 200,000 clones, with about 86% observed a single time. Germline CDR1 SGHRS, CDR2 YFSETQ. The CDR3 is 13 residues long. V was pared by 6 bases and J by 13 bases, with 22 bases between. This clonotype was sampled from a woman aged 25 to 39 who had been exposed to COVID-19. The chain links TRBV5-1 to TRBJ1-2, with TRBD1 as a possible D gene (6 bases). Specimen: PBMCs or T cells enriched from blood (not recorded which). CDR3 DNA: TGCGCCAGCACCTCCTCCACAGGGTGGGGTCTCACCTTC. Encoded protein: CASTSSTGWGLTF.